This TCR beta chain was observed in a study of beta chain features in type 1 diabetes. With V trimmed by 2 bases and J by 1 base, 2 bases remained unmatched. Germline V gives CDR1 MNHEY, CDR2 SVGAGI. This CDR3 is built from 15 residues. Of the isolated RNA, all was reverse transcribed, and so the sequenced material was expressed TCRB transcripts. Repertoires were generated with immunoSEQ multiplex PCR, while TCRdb's copy carries only in-frame clones and drops some. Of some 150,000 clones listed, 11% are singletons. Sequenced material: central memory CD4+ T cells from blood. The chain combines TRBV6-5 with TRBJ1-1, with TRBD1 matching over 9 bases. The clonotype was recovered from a man between 18 and 29 years old in good health. The CDR3 bases are TGTGCCAGCAGTTACGGGGACAGGGCGAACACTGAAGCTTTCTTT. Residues: CASSYGDRANTEAFF.